This entry describes one T cell receptor beta chain. The target antigen is unknown. Sequenced by immunoSEQ multiplex PCR; TCRdb stores in-frame clones only, minus some. The data contain hundreds of thousands of clones, 95% to 98% of them seen just once; the ten biggest clones take up approximately 0.057%. Germline V CDR1 and CDR2: SGHRS, YFSETQ. This CDR3 is 15 amino acids long. With 5 bases clipped from V and 9 bases from J, the junction kept 11 bases outside the gene matches. This record belongs to a study of shared clonotypes between healthy human individuals. Broader study findings: Naive CD4 clonotypes overlapped across a handful of donors at approximately 5.3%.

This TCR was recovered from a woman aged 25 to 39 in good health. Source material: naive CD4+ T cells sorted from blood. As to subset: CD45RA+ positively selected. The chain recombines TRBV5-1 with TRBJ2-1, with 10 positions matching TRBD1. CDR3 DNA sequence: TGCGCCAGCAGTAACACCGGGACAGGGGTCTTTGAGCAGTTCTTC. This gives the protein CASSNTGTGVFEQFF.